These T cell receptor beta chains were read from a single sample in a study of T cell responses to AZD1222 COVID-19 vaccine. The protocol was immunoSEQ multiplex PCR, while the TCRdb copy is restricted to in-frame clones and leaves out a portion. The data hold about 120,000 clones, with about 90% observed a single time. Here the sequenced sample was peripheral blood, taken on day 0 of AZD1222 vaccination. The origin of the receptors is an adult in good health. CDR3s include the opening cysteine and the closing phenylalanine or tryptophan. Each record gives: D gene, V gene, clone size, J gene, CDR3 DNA, CDR3 protein. D genes are given only for firm matches. A clone size is listed for some rows: how often the clone was seen (once, few, many), or a class if it is expanded.

d_gene: .
v_gene: TRBV28
abundance: .
j_gene: TRBJ1-5
CDR3nt: TGTGCCAGACACAGGGCTGTAAGCAATCAGCCCCAGCATTTT
CDR3aa: CARHRAVSNQPQHF

d_gene: TRBD2
v_gene: TRBV19
abundance: .
j_gene: TRBJ2-5
CDR3nt: TGTGCCAGTAGTATAGCCCTAGCGGGGGCCGGGGAGACCCAGTACTTC
CDR3aa: CASSIALAGAGETQYF

d_gene: .
v_gene: TRBV28
abundance: once
j_gene: TRBJ1-5
CDR3nt: TGTGCCAGCAGTTTTGGACAGCCCCAGCATTTT
CDR3aa: CASSFGQPQHF

d_gene: .
v_gene: TRBV2
abundance: once
j_gene: TRBJ1-1
CDR3nt: TGTGCCAGCGTTGGAGAGGGAATCAACACTGAAGCTTTCTTT
CDR3aa: CASVGEGINTEAFF

d_gene: .
v_gene: TRBV28
abundance: once
j_gene: TRBJ1-2
CDR3nt: TGTGCCAGCAGGACCCCCGATGGATCCGGCTACACCTTC
CDR3aa: CASRTPDGSGYTF

d_gene: TRBD1
v_gene: TRBV2
abundance: .
j_gene: TRBJ1-6
CDR3nt: TGTGCCAGCAGAGCCGGGACAGGGAAGTCACCCCTCCACTTT
CDR3aa: CASRAGTGKSPLHF

d_gene: TRBD1
v_gene: TRBV2
abundance: .
j_gene: TRBJ2-4
CDR3nt: TGTGCCAGCAGTGAAGCCAGGGACAGACCCAAAAACATTCAGTACTTC
CDR3aa: CASSEARDRPKNIQYF

d_gene: TRBD1
v_gene: TRBV5-8
abundance: once
j_gene: TRBJ1-5
CDR3nt: TGTGCCAGCAGCTCGACGGGACAGGGGCTCAATCAGCCCCAGCATTTT
CDR3aa: CASSSTGQGLNQPQHF

d_gene: .
v_gene: TRBV4-1
abundance: once
j_gene: TRBJ2-1
CDR3nt: TGCGCCAGCAGCCAAGACCCGGGGGTAGCCTCCTACAATGAGCAGTTCTTC
CDR3aa: CASSQDPGVASYNEQFF

d_gene: TRBD1
v_gene: TRBV2
abundance: .
j_gene: TRBJ1-1
CDR3nt: TGTGCCAGCAGTGGGACAGGGTTGAACACTGAAGCTTTCTTT
CDR3aa: CASSGTGLNTEAFF

d_gene: TRBD1
v_gene: TRBV19
abundance: .
j_gene: TRBJ1-5
CDR3nt: TGTGCCAGTAGCGCAAAAGGGGGCTCTTGGGTTTATAGCAATCAGCCCCAGCATTTT
CDR3aa: CASSAKGGSWVYSNQPQHF

d_gene: .
v_gene: TRBV14
abundance: .
j_gene: TRBJ1-1
CDR3nt: TGTGCCAGCAACGGGCAGCTGAACACTGAAGCTTTCTTT
CDR3aa: CASNGQLNTEAFF

d_gene: .
v_gene: TRBV5-4
abundance: .
j_gene: TRBJ1-1
CDR3nt: TGTGCCAGCAGCTCCCTATCCCTACAGGGGAACACTGAAGCTTTCTTT
CDR3aa: CASSSLSLQGNTEAFF

d_gene: .
v_gene: TRBV5-1
abundance: .
j_gene: TRBJ1-4
CDR3nt: TGCGCCAGCAGCTTGCGGGACAACAGTGACCTACTGTTTTTT
CDR3aa: CASSLRDNSDLLFF

d_gene: .
v_gene: TRBV5-1
abundance: few
j_gene: TRBJ2-1
CDR3nt: TGCGCCAGCAGCTTAAGGCTCAGGCTGTTGGGGAATGAGCAGTTCTTC
CDR3aa: CASSLRLRLLGNEQFF

d_gene: .
v_gene: TRBV28
abundance: .
j_gene: TRBJ1-5
CDR3nt: TGTGCCAGCATCCCCCCGTCGGGGATCAATCAGCCCCAGCATTTT
CDR3aa: CASIPPSGINQPQHF

d_gene: .
v_gene: TRBV2
abundance: few
j_gene: TRBJ2-1
CDR3nt: TGTGCCAGCAGGTTCGGGGATGACAGCTATGAGCAGTTCTTC
CDR3aa: CASRFGDDSYEQFF

d_gene: .
v_gene: TRBV5-5
abundance: once
j_gene: TRBJ2-1
CDR3nt: TGTGCCAGCAGCTTCAATCCCTCCTACAATGAGCAGTTCTTC
CDR3aa: CASSFNPSYNEQFF

d_gene: TRBD2
v_gene: TRBV6-5
abundance: few
j_gene: TRBJ2-1
CDR3nt: TGTGCCAGCAGAGTACGGGAGGGAAATGAGCAGTTCTTC
CDR3aa: CASRVREGNEQFF

d_gene: .
v_gene: TRBV7-9
abundance: .
j_gene: TRBJ1-5
CDR3nt: TGTGCCAGCAGCCCCTGGGGGGCCGACCAGCCCCAGCATTTT
CDR3aa: CASSPWGADQPQHF

d_gene: .
v_gene: TRBV30
abundance: .
j_gene: TRBJ1-1
CDR3nt: TGTGCCTGGAGGCCAACGATAATTCGGATGAACACTGAAGCTTTCTTT
CDR3aa: CAWRPTIIRMNTEAFF

d_gene: .
v_gene: TRBV7-3
abundance: .
j_gene: TRBJ2-1
CDR3nt: TGTGCCAGCAGCCTCTCTACTAAGGATGAGCAGTTCTTC
CDR3aa: CASSLSTKDEQFF

d_gene: .
v_gene: TRBV30
abundance: .
j_gene: TRBJ1-1
CDR3nt: TGTGCCTGGAACGGGGACGGGGCAGGGTTGAACACTGAAGCTTTCTTT
CDR3aa: CAWNGDGAGLNTEAFF

d_gene: .
v_gene: TRBV4-2
abundance: .
j_gene: TRBJ2-7
CDR3nt: TGTGCCAGCAGCCAAGATGAAGGAGCGAGCTCCTACGAGCAGTACTTC
CDR3aa: CASSQDEGASSYEQYF

d_gene: .
v_gene: TRBV6-4
abundance: .
j_gene: TRBJ2-2
CDR3nt: TGTGCCAGCAGCCCAGGGTCCACCGGGGAGCTGTTTTTT
CDR3aa: CASSPGSTGELFF

d_gene: TRBD1
v_gene: TRBV7-9
abundance: .
j_gene: TRBJ1-4
CDR3nt: TGTGCCAGCAGGGGACAGTCCACTAATGAAAAACTGTTTTTT
CDR3aa: CASRGQSTNEKLFF

d_gene: .
v_gene: TRBV7-9
abundance: .
j_gene: TRBJ1-6
CDR3nt: TGTGCCAGCAGCTTAGATCGAAAAGGGGTACAGGCCCTCCACTTT
CDR3aa: CASSLDRKGVQALHF

d_gene: .
v_gene: TRBV24-1
abundance: .
j_gene: TRBJ1-5
CDR3nt: TGTGCCACCAGCGGCGGGGGGACTCAGCCCCAGCATTTT
CDR3aa: CATSGGGTQPQHF

d_gene: .
v_gene: TRBV7-2
abundance: .
j_gene: TRBJ1-2
CDR3nt: TGTGCCAGCAGCTTAGTCGCAGGGCCGGGTATATATGGCTACACCTTC
CDR3aa: CASSLVAGPGIYGYTF

d_gene: .
v_gene: TRBV30
abundance: once
j_gene: TRBJ1-2
CDR3nt: TGTGCCTGGAGTGCATCCATGGGAGGGTATGGCTACACCTTC
CDR3aa: CAWSASMGGYGYTF

d_gene: .
v_gene: TRBV7-9
abundance: .
j_gene: TRBJ1-6
CDR3nt: TGTGCCAGCAGCTCACCCATGGGGGGGAATAATTCACCCCTCCACTTT
CDR3aa: CASSSPMGGNNSPLHF

d_gene: .
v_gene: TRBV7-8
abundance: once
j_gene: TRBJ1-6
CDR3nt: TGTGCCAGCAGCTTAGGGTCAGGGTTTTCACCCCTCCACTTT
CDR3aa: CASSLGSGFSPLHF

d_gene: .
v_gene: TRBV6-1
abundance: .
j_gene: TRBJ1-2
CDR3nt: TGTGCCAGCAGTGAATCCCCCGAGACAGGCTATGGCTACACCTTC
CDR3aa: CASSESPETGYGYTF

d_gene: .
v_gene: TRBV30
abundance: .
j_gene: TRBJ1-1
CDR3nt: TGTGCCTGGGCAGACGGAACGAACACTGAAGCTTTCTTT
CDR3aa: CAWADGTNTEAFF

d_gene: .
v_gene: TRBV2
abundance: .
j_gene: TRBJ1-5
CDR3nt: TGTGCCAGTCACACAGGGTCGACGAATCAGCCCCAGCATTTT
CDR3aa: CASHTGSTNQPQHF

d_gene: .
v_gene: TRBV6-2/TRBV6-3
abundance: once
j_gene: TRBJ1-3
CDR3nt: TGTGCCAGCAGTTACCCCGAGGTACCTGGAAACACCATATATTTT
CDR3aa: CASSYPEVPGNTIYF

d_gene: .
v_gene: TRBV9
abundance: .
j_gene: TRBJ2-2
CDR3nt: TGTGCCAGCAGCGTTCCAGGAGGCACCGGGGAGCTGTTTTTT
CDR3aa: CASSVPGGTGELFF

d_gene: .
v_gene: TRBV2
abundance: once
j_gene: TRBJ1-4
CDR3nt: TGTGCCGGAGGAGACGTTGGACTGTTTTTT
CDR3aa: CAGGDVGLFF

d_gene: .
v_gene: TRBV7-9
abundance: .
j_gene: TRBJ1-5
CDR3nt: TGTGCCAGCAGCGGGAGCAATCAGCCCCAGCATTTT
CDR3aa: CASSGSNQPQHF

d_gene: .
v_gene: TRBV7-9
abundance: .
j_gene: TRBJ1-1
CDR3nt: TGTGCCAGCAGCTTAGAGGTAGGGCAGACTGAAGCTTTCTTT
CDR3aa: CASSLEVGQTEAFF

d_gene: .
v_gene: TRBV19
abundance: .
j_gene: TRBJ2-1
CDR3nt: TGTGCCAGTAGCCCCGCCTGGGGGGCTAGCTCCTACAATGAGCAGTTCTTC
CDR3aa: CASSPAWGASSYNEQFF

d_gene: TRBD1
v_gene: TRBV28
abundance: .
j_gene: TRBJ1-6
CDR3nt: TGTGCCAGCAGTCCGTGGCAGGGGGGTTCACCCCTCCACTTT
CDR3aa: CASSPWQGGSPLHF

d_gene: .
v_gene: TRBV6-1
abundance: .
j_gene: TRBJ2-7
CDR3nt: TGTGCCAGCAGTGAACCTAGCTACTCCTACGAGCAGTACTTC
CDR3aa: CASSEPSYSYEQYF

d_gene: .
v_gene: TRBV5-1
abundance: .
j_gene: TRBJ1-5
CDR3nt: TGCGCCAGCAGCTTCGACAGCAATCAGCCCCAGCATTTT
CDR3aa: CASSFDSNQPQHF

d_gene: .
v_gene: TRBV5-1
abundance: .
j_gene: TRBJ1-2
CDR3nt: TGCGCCAGCAGCTTGGCAGGATATGGCTACACCTTC
CDR3aa: CASSLAGYGYTF

d_gene: TRBD1
v_gene: TRBV10-3
abundance: .
j_gene: TRBJ1-2
CDR3nt: TGTGCCATCTTAAATGGACAGGGGGATGGCTACACCTTC
CDR3aa: CAILNGQGDGYTF

d_gene: .
v_gene: TRBV28
abundance: .
j_gene: TRBJ1-5
CDR3nt: TGTGCCAGCAGTTGGGGGGGATATAGCAATCAGCCCCAGCATTTT
CDR3aa: CASSWGGYSNQPQHF

d_gene: TRBD2
v_gene: TRBV6-4
abundance: .
j_gene: TRBJ2-1
CDR3nt: TGTGCCAGCAGTGAGGCTAGCGGGAGTGCCCATGAGCAGTTCTTC
CDR3aa: CASSEASGSAHEQFF